One and the same sample provided the 10 T cell receptor beta chains below, sequenced in a study of shared clonotypes between healthy human individuals. TCRdb keeps only in-frame clones here, not all; method: immunoSEQ multiplex PCR. The sample includes about 1.5 million clones, 95% to 99% of them seen just once. Sequencing was performed on naive CD4+ T cells sorted from blood. As for subset: CD45RA+ positively selected. All receptors come from a man in his thirties or forties in good health.

V usage is TRBV2 and J usage is TRBJ2-2; TRBD1 agrees at 10 bases. V lost 6 bases, J lost 3 bases, and 4 bases stayed unmatched. The CDR3 contains 15 residues. Germline V lookup: CDR1 SNHLY, CDR2 FYNNEI. The chain's CDR3 is CASRPGTGDTGELFF. The CDR3 DNA reads TGTGCCAGCAGACCTGGGACAGGGGACACCGGGGAGCTGTTTTTT.

The CDR3 nucleotides are TGTGCCAGCAGCGTACTTGGGACTAGCGGGACAGATACGCAGTATTTT. Residues: CASSVLGTSGTDTQYF. This chain joins TRBV9 and TRBJ2-3, with 12 nucleotides matching TRBD2. CDR3 length: 16 residues. The V gene's germline CDR1 is SGDLS and CDR2 YYNGEE. Trimming took 1 base from V and 3 from J; bases not matched to a gene: 3.

The rearrangement uses TRBV28 and TRBJ2-3; a possible D gene is TRBD1 (7 bases). Trimming left V 0 bases short and J 1 base short, with 11 bases between. The CDR3 is 16 residues long. Germline assignment: CDR1 MDHEN and CDR2 SYDVKM. The DNA for the CDR3 is TGTGCCAGCAGTTTATGGGCGGGGACAGGCACAGATACGCAGTATTTT. Translating gives CASSLWAGTGTDTQYF.

In this sample, this clone turned up once. The V gene is TRBV10-3, the J gene TRBJ2-5; 11 bases are a match to TRBD2. Looked up from germline, CDR1 is ENHRY and CDR2 is SYGVKD. This CDR3 comprises 14 residues. Trimming took 8 bases from V and 1 from J; bases not matched to a gene: 3. The CDR3 nucleotides are TGTGCCATCCGGACTAGCGGGCCCCAAGAGACCCAGTACTTC. Its translation: CAIRTSGPQETQYF.

V is TRBV5-1 and J is TRBJ2-7, with 10 bases aligning to TRBD2. V lost 4 bases to trimming and J lost 4 bases; unmatched junction nucleotides: 11. Per germline, CDR1 SGHRS and CDR2 YFSETQ. The CDR3 consists of 16 residues. CDR3 amino acids: CASSPASGSSVYEQYF. Written as DNA, the CDR3 is TGCGCCAGCAGCCCAGCTAGCGGGAGTTCAGTTTACGAGCAGTACTTC.

V usage is TRBV6-4 and J usage is TRBJ2-7, with 8 bases that match TRBD1. Trimming took 2 bases from V and 3 from J; bases not matched to a gene: 6. The germline gives CDR1 MRHNA, CDR2 SNTAGT. CDR3 length equals 15 residues. The CDR3 protein is CASSDLQGERYEQYF. CDR3 DNA: TGTGCCAGCAGTGACCTACAGGGGGAGCGCTACGAGCAGTACTTC.

V usage is TRBV28 and J usage is TRBJ2-7; possible D gene TRBD1, 5 bases. Germline CDR1 MDHEN, CDR2 SYDVKM. Trimming removed 5 bases at V and 3 bases at J, with 20 bases between. CDR3 length: 16 residues. As DNA, the CDR3 is TGTGCCAGCAGTCCGTACGATAGGGGAAAACGCTACGAGCAGTACTTC. Its protein is CASSPYDRGKRYEQYF. The variable domain in full, with the rest retrieved from reference TRBV28 and TRBJ2-7, is DVKVTQSSRYLVKRTGEKVFLECVQDMDHENMFWYRQDPGLGLRLIYFSYDVKMKEKGDIPEGYSVSREKKERFSLILESASTNQTSMYLCASSPYDRGKRYEQYFGPGTRLTVT.

This rearrangement joins TRBV27 to TRBJ1-5; 8 nucleotides agree with TRBD1. Germline lookup yields CDR1 MNHEY and CDR2 SMNVEV (reference sequence). V lost 8 bases and J lost 5; bases outside the gene matches: 8. CDR3 length: 14 amino acids. CDR3 coding DNA: TGTGCCAGCGGTGCCAGGGGGCTCGATCAGCCCCAGCATTTT. Translation gives CASGARGLDQPQHF.

Here the CDR3 reads CASSSTVTYNEQFF. DNA for the CDR3: TGTGCCAGCAGTTCGACAGTGACCTACAATGAGCAGTTCTTC. The chain couples TRBV6-1 to TRBJ2-1; D perhaps matches TRBD1 (5 bases). Per germline, CDR1 MNHNS and CDR2 SASEGT. Trimming left V 5 bases short and J 2 bases short, with 10 bases between. The CDR3 is 14 amino acids.

This sequence joins TRBV9 and TRBJ2-3; 10 bases are a match to TRBD2. The length of the CDR3 is 19 residues. Losses at the gene ends were 0 bases for V and 4 bases for J; bases not matched to a gene: 14. Looked up from germline, CDR1 is SGDLS and CDR2 is YYNGEE. CDR3 protein: CASSVELRVSGRAPDTQYF. The CDR3 coding sequence is TGTGCCAGCAGCGTAGAGTTGAGGGTCAGCGGGAGGGCCCCAGATACGCAGTATTTT.